The 29 T cell receptor beta chains listed next were all sequenced from one sample in a study of shared clonotypes between healthy human individuals. TCRdb keeps only in-frame clones here, not all; method: immunoSEQ multiplex PCR. The sample holds roughly 520,000 clones, roughly 95% seen once. The sequenced sample was naive CD4+ T cells sorted from blood. Subset defined: CD45RA+ positively selected. The receptors were gathered from a woman aged 25 to 39 in good health.

This rearrangement joins TRBV5-4 to TRBJ2-6, with D perhaps TRBD2 (5 bases). The CDR3 totals 16 residues. V gave up 0 bases and J gave up 3 bases, with 10 bases separating them. Germline CDR1 and CDR2: SGHNT and YYREEE (reference sequence). The CDR3 is CASSLAGVGGANVLTF. The CDR3 nucleotides read TGTGCCAGCAGCTTGGCCGGGGTTGGTGGGGCCAACGTCCTGACTTTC.

The chain combines TRBV4-1 with TRBJ2-5; TRBD2 aligns across 8 bases. This CDR3 has 17 residues. J was trimmed by 1 base and V by 3 bases; bases with no gene match: 10. CDR1 is MGHRA, CDR2 YSYEKL, per germline. This chain's CDR3 is CASSQSTSGGGQETQYF. CDR3 DNA: TGCGCCAGCAGCCAGTCTACTAGCGGAGGGGGCCAAGAGACCCAGTACTTC.

J is TRBJ2-3 and V is TRBV5-1; D not resolved. Germline V gene data show CDR1 as SGHRS and CDR2 as YFSETQ. CDR3 size: 13 residues. The V end was cut by 7 bases, the J end by 1 base, with 10 bases between. The CDR3, as DNA: TGCGCCAGCTCGGGTATTCGCACAGATACGCAGTATTTT. Amino acids: CASSGIRTDTQYF.

The gene calls are TRBV6-6 and TRBJ2-2, with 7 bases lining up with TRBD2. Germline V gives CDR1 MNHNY, CDR2 SVGAGI (reference sequence). The CDR3 covers 15 residues. Trimming cost V 7 bases and J 0 bases; bases outside gene matches: 5. CDR3 coding DNA: TGTGCCAGCATGAGGCTAGCGGCGAACACCGGGGAGCTGTTTTTT. This encodes CASMRLAANTGELFF.

This chain joins TRBV10-1 and TRBJ2-1; 8 nucleotides line up with TRBD1. CDR1 WNHNN and CDR2 SYGVQD come from the germline V gene (reference sequence). V shed 2 bases and J 7 bases; nucleotides not matched to a gene: 7. The CDR3 runs 15 residues. This chain's CDR3 is CASSEADRDRNEQFF. In DNA form, the CDR3 reads TGCGCCAGCAGTGAGGCGGACAGGGACCGGAATGAGCAGTTCTTC.

The genes are TRBV28 and TRBJ1-5; D is unresolved. V dropped 8 bases and J dropped 4 bases, with 3 bases sitting between them. Germline V gene data show CDR1 as MDHEN and CDR2 as SYDVKM. CDR3 length: 10 amino acids. CDR3 in amino acids: CASGNQPQHF. In nucleotides, the CDR3 is TGTGCCAGCGGGAATCAGCCCCAGCATTTT. The complete variable domain, with remaining parts taken from reference TRBV28 and TRBJ1-5, reads DVKVTQSSRYLVKRTGEKVFLECVQDMDHENMFWYRQDPGLGLRLIYFSYDVKMKEKGDIPEGYSVSREKKERFSLILESASTNQTSMYLCASGNQPQHFGDGTRLSIL.

CDR3 sequence (DNA): TGTGCCGGAGATAGCGGGAGGGCCTACGAGCAGTACTTC. Its translation is CAGDSGRAYEQYF. This rearrangement joins TRBV2 to TRBJ2-7, with 11 bases aligning to TRBD2. The CDR3 loop spans 13 amino acids. Germline CDR1 is SNHLY and CDR2 is FYNNEI. Germline trimming cut 11 bases from V and 2 bases from J; bases unmatched to any gene: 5.

J is TRBJ1-4 and V is TRBV28; D remains ambiguous. V was shortened by 2 bases and J by 4 bases, with 5 bases between the two germline ends. Germline V gene data show CDR1 as MDHEN and CDR2 as SYDVKM. This CDR3 region has 13 residues. The CDR3 DNA reads as TGTGCCAGCAGTTTACAGATTAATGAAAAACTGTTTTTT. The encoded protein is CASSLQINEKLFF.

The rearrangement links TRBV5-1 to TRBJ2-7; D is possibly TRBD1 (5 bases). The CDR3 consists of 13 residues. Germline V gene lookup returns CDR1 SGHRS and CDR2 YFSETQ. V was clipped by 3 bases and J by 0 bases, with 7 bases between them. The CDR3 region is CASSWGGSYEQYF. CDR3 coding DNA: TGCGCCAGCAGCTGGGGCGGCTCCTACGAGCAGTACTTC.

The CDR3 protein is CASSLDGRGDSRPQHF. CDR3 DNA: TGCGCCAGCAGCTTGGACGGCAGGGGGGACAGCCGGCCCCAGCATTTT. This chain connects TRBV5-1 to TRBJ1-5; 7 bases are a match to TRBD1. V gave up 0 bases and J gave up 9 bases; unmatched junction bases: 12. The CDR3 has 16 amino acids. Germline loops: CDR1 SGHRS, CDR2 YFSETQ.

The chain joins TRBV19 to TRBJ1-1, with D uncertain. The CDR3 extends over 15 amino acids. The V and J ends lost 6 bases and 10 bases respectively, with 24 bases between them. Germline V gene lookup returns CDR1 LNHDA and CDR2 SQIVND (reference sequence). The CDR3 region has the DNA TGTGCCAGTAGCCTACACGGGAAAGGGCTTGAGGGAGCTTTCTTT. Residues: CASSLHGKGLEGAFF. The variable domain in full, with the rest retrieved from reference TRBV19 and TRBJ1-1, is DGGITQSPKYLFRKEGQNVTLSCEQNLNHDAMYWYRQDPGQGLRLIYYSQIVNDFQKGDIAEGYSVSREKKESFPLTVTSAQKNPTAFYLCASSLHGKGLEGAFFGQGTRLTVV.

J is TRBJ2-7 and V is TRBV5-4, with 9 bases aligning to TRBD1. Germline CDR1 reads SGHNT; CDR2 reads YYREEE (reference sequence). The CDR3 runs to 14 residues. Trimming took 4 bases from V and 2 from J; bases not matched to a gene: 4. As DNA, the CDR3 is TGTGCCAGCAGCAAAACAGGGGGCCCCTACGAGCAGTACTTC. The encoded protein is CASSKTGGPYEQYF. Using reference TRBV5-4 and TRBJ2-7 for the parts outside the CDR3, the full variable domain is ETGVTQSPTHLIKTRGQQVTLRCSSQSGHNTVSWYQQALGQGPQFIFQYYREEENGRGNFPPRFSGLQFPNYSSELNVNALELDDSALYLCASSKTGGPYEQYFGPGTRLTVT.

The chain links TRBV27 to TRBJ1-2; 8 bases map to TRBD1. V gave up 5 bases and J gave up 6 bases; unmatched junction bases: 5. The length of the CDR3 is 13 residues. Germline CDR1 MNHEY, CDR2 SMNVEV (reference sequence). CDR3 region: CASSPWTGHGYTF. The DNA of the CDR3 is TGTGCCAGCAGTCCCTGGACAGGGCATGGCTACACCTTC.

The V and J genes are TRBV30 and TRBJ2-5; D is perhaps TRBD2 (7 bases). The end of the DNA is better explained by TRBJ2-7, so the J call may be wrong. Germline lookup yields CDR1 GTSNPN and CDR2 SVGIG (reference sequence). This CDR3 is built from 13 residues. The CDR3 reads CAWSVGGPYEQYF. The CDR3 nucleotides are TGTGCCTGGAGTGTCGGGGGGCCCTACGAGCAGTACTTC.

The chain combines TRBV19 with TRBJ2-5; no clear D. The J call may be incorrect, as the DNA end agrees better with TRBJ2-7. CDR3 length: 13 amino acids. The germline V gene encodes CDR1 LNHDA and CDR2 SQIVND (reference sequence). The CDR3 DNA reads TGTGCCAGTAGTATTAGTGCGGACTACGAGCAGTACTTC. It specifies CASSISADYEQYF.

This chain joins TRBV4-1 and TRBJ2-7; 10 bases map to TRBD2. Germline CDR1 reads MGHRA; CDR2 reads YSYEKL. The CDR3 extends over 16 amino acids. Trimming at V came to 4 bases and at J to 3 bases, leaving 9 bases not matched to a gene. CDR3 nucleotides: TGCGCCAGCAGCCGCCGAGGCGGACTAGCGGTCTACGAGCAGTACTTC. Translation gives CASSRRGGLAVYEQYF.

With regard to this clone: The same CDR3 can be traced to other DNA sequences in this sample. The V and J genes are TRBV5-1 and TRBJ2-1; TRBD2 is a possible D gene (6 bases). CDR3 size: 15 residues. CDR1 is SGHRS and CDR2 is YFSETQ in the germline V gene. V lost 1 base and J lost 1, with 9 bases in between. The CDR3 DNA reads TGCGCCAGCAGCTTGTCGGCGGGGTCCTACAATGAGCAGTTCTTC. Its translation is CASSLSAGSYNEQFF.

The chain employs TRBV9 and TRBJ2-3, with 11 positions matching TRBD2. The CDR3 is made up of 15 amino acids. The V segment lost 4 bases and the J segment 4 bases; nucleotides outside the gene matches: 5. CDR1 is SGDLS, CDR2 YYNGEE, per germline. CDR3 amino acids: CASSLAGGEADTQYF. DNA of the CDR3: TGTGCCAGCAGCCTAGCGGGAGGCGAGGCAGATACGCAGTATTTT. Together with reference TRBV9 and TRBJ2-3, the CDR3 gives the full variable domain: DSGVTQTPKHLITATGQRVTLRCSPRSGDLSVYWYQQSLDQGLQFLIQYYNGEERAKGNILERFSAQQFPDLHSELNLSSLELGDSALYFCASSLAGGEADTQYFGPGTRLTVL.

V gene TRBV4-1 combines with J gene TRBJ1-4, with 8 positions matching TRBD1. Germline CDR1 and CDR2: MGHRA and YSYEKL. This CDR3 contains 15 residues. V lost 4 bases and J lost 4; bases outside the gene matches: 5. DNA of the CDR3: TGCGCCAGCAGCCTGCCCGGGACAGGTAATGAAAAACTGTTTTTT. Protein sequence: CASSLPGTGNEKLFF.

The V call is TRBV6-5, the J call TRBJ1-5; 9 bases agree with TRBD1. Germline values: CDR1 MNHEY, CDR2 SVGAGI. This CDR3 comprises 15 residues. The junction had 3 bases not matched to a gene; V was cut back by 2 bases and J by 4 bases. As DNA, the CDR3 is TGTGCCAGCAGTTACGGGGGGACAGGGAATCAGCCCCAGCATTTT. Amino acids: CASSYGGTGNQPQHF.

The chain carries TRBV5-5 and TRBJ2-1; D possibly uses TRBD1 or TRBD2 (6 bases each). The CDR3 runs 15 residues. V lost 3 bases to trimming and J lost 4 bases, with 14 bases between them. CDR1 and CDR2 from the germline V gene are SGHKS and YYEKEE (reference sequence). CDR3 in amino acids: CASSSPWRGYNEQFF. The CDR3 nucleotides read TGTGCCAGCAGCTCACCTTGGAGGGGGTACAATGAGCAGTTCTTC. Variable domain in full (rest from reference TRBV5-5 and TRBJ2-1): DAGVTQSPTHLIKTRGQQVTLRCSPISGHKSVSWYQQVLGQGPQFIFQYYEKEERGRGNFPDRFSARQFPNYSSELNVNALLLGDSALYLCASSSPWRGYNEQFFGPGTRLTVL.

The chain uses TRBV6-5 and TRBJ2-1, with D possibly TRBD2 on 5 matching bases. Germline CDR1 reads MNHEY; CDR2 reads SVGAGI. Trimming took off 4 bases at V and 6 bases at J, with 13 bases between the two ends. The CDR3 consists of 14 residues. The CDR3 region is CASSSTRGSNEQFF. The DNA for the CDR3 is TGTGCCAGCAGTTCCACCCGAGGGTCCAATGAGCAGTTCTTC.

The chain carries TRBV13 and TRBJ1-3; a possible D gene is TRBD1 (5 bases). V was clipped by 5 bases and J by 0 bases, with 11 bases between them. The CDR3 contains 15 residues. Germline loops: CDR1 PRHDT, CDR2 FYEKMQ (reference sequence). As DNA, the CDR3 is TGTGCCAGCAGCCCGCGACAGAGCTCTGGAAACACCATATATTTT. This translates into CASSPRQSSGNTIYF.

The chain uses TRBV14 and TRBJ2-3, with D unclear. This CDR3 is built from 15 residues. V was clipped by 5 bases and J by 4 bases, with 16 bases between them. Germline V CDR1 and CDR2: SGHDN, FVKESK. The CDR3 loop is CASSYDNSRADTQYF. The CDR3 DNA reads as TGTGCCAGCAGCTATGACAATTCTCGAGCAGATACGCAGTATTTT.

This clone was seen a single time. Relative to the germline gene, one junction end is altered; a read error may explain this. The chain couples TRBV10-3 to TRBJ1-4; the D is unclear. The CDR3 is 13 residues long. Germline V gene sequence: CDR1 ENHRY, CDR2 SYGVKD. The CDR3 sequence is CAIRGSSKEKLFF. The CDR3 DNA reads as TGTGCCATCCGGGGTTCCTCTAAGGAAAAACTGTTTTTT.

The V gene is TRBV7-7, the J gene TRBJ2-2; no reliable D call. The ends were cut back, 1 base at V and 0 bases at J, with 9 bases in the middle. Germline assignment: CDR1 SSHAT and CDR2 FNYEAQ (reference sequence). The CDR3 loop spans 16 amino acids. This chain's CDR3 is CASSLVGSPNTGELFF. The DNA for the CDR3 is TGTGCCAGCAGCTTAGTGGGGTCTCCGAACACCGGGGAGCTGTTTTTT. The entire variable domain, with the rest obtained from reference TRBV7-7 and TRBJ2-2, is as follows: GAGVSQSPRYKVTKRGQDVTLRCDPISSHATLYWYQQALGQGPEFLTYFNYEAQPDKSGLPSDRFSAERPEGSISTLTIQRTEQRDSAMYRCASSLVGSPNTGELFFGEGSRLTVL.

This sequence joins TRBV30 and TRBJ1-6; maybe TRBD1 (5 bases). There are 15 residues in the CDR3. CDR1 and CDR2 from the germline V gene are GTSNPN and SVGIG (reference sequence). V shed 5 bases and J shed 5 bases, with 16 bases lying between them. The CDR3 nucleotides read TGTGCCTGGGGCCGGGGGGGAAAGCATAATTCACCCCTCCACTTT. It codes for CAWGRGGKHNSPLHF.

This chain links TRBV18 with TRBJ1-5; perhaps TRBD1 as D (6 bases). Trimming cost V 5 bases and J 4 bases, with 12 bases left between them. The germline gives CDR1 KGHSH, CDR2 LQKENI. This CDR3 region has 14 residues. CDR3 in amino acids: CASSSGTQNQPQHF. In nucleotides, the CDR3 is TGTGCCAGCTCATCCGGGACACAGAATCAGCCCCAGCATTTT.

The rearrangement joins TRBV12-5 to TRBJ2-7; 10 bases are a match to TRBD1. Germline loops: CDR1 LGHNT, CDR2 FRNRAP. Losses at the gene ends were 6 bases for V and 4 bases for J; bases not matched to a gene: 3. The CDR3 is 13 residues long. The CDR3: CASGRGQGYEQYF. For the CDR3, the DNA is TGTGCTAGTGGCCGGGGACAGGGGTACGAGCAGTACTTC.